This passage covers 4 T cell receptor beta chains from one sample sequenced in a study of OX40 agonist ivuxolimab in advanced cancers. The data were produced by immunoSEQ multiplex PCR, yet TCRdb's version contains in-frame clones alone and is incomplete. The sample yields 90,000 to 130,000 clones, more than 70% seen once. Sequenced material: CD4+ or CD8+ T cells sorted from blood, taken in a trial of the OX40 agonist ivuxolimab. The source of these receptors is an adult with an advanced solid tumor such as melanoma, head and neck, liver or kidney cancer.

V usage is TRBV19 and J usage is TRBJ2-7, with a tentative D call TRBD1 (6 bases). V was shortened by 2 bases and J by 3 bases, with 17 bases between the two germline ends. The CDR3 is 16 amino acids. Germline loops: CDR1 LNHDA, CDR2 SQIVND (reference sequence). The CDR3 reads CASSISPQGLSYEQYF. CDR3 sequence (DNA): TGTGCCAGTAGTATATCCCCCCAGGGGCTGAGCTACGAGCAGTACTTC.

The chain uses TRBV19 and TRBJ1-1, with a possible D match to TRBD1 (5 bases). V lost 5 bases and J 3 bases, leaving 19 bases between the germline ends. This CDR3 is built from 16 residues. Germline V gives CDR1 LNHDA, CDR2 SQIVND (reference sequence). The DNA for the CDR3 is TGTGCCAGTAGTCTCCGGGACTCTATTACGGACACTGAAGCTTTCTTT. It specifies CASSLRDSITDTEAFF.

The chain's CDR3 is CASSVIQGAGDTQYF. The CDR3 DNA reads TGTGCCAGCAGCGTAATTCAGGGGGCGGGAGATACGCAGTATTTT. The chain couples TRBV9 to TRBJ2-3, with 8 bases lining up with TRBD1. The germline CDR1 and CDR2 sequences are SGDLS and YYNGEE. The V segment lost 1 base and the J segment 5 bases; nucleotides outside the gene matches: 6. This CDR3 contains 15 residues.

The CDR3 coding sequence is TGTGCCTGGAACCTTGGGACCTCCAATGAGCAGTTCTTC. Protein sequence: CAWNLGTSNEQFF. The chain recombines TRBV30 with TRBJ2-1; D might be TRBD1 or TRBD2, each matching 5 bases. The length of the CDR3 is 13 residues. Per the germline V gene, CDR1 is GTSNPN and CDR2 is SVGIG (reference sequence). The V gene lost 4 bases and the J gene lost 6 bases, with 13 bases spanning the gap.